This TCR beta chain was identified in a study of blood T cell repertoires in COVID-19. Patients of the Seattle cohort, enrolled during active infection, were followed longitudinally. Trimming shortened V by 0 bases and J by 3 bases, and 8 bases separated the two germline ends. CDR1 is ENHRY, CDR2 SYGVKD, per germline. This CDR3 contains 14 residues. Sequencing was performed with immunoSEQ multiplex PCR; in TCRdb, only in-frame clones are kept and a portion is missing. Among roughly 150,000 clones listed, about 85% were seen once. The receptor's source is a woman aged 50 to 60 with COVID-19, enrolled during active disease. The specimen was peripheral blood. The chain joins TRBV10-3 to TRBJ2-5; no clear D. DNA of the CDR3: TGTGCCATCAGTGAGTCGATAGGAGAAGAGACCCAGTACTTC. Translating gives CAISESIGEETQYF.